The 11 T cell receptor beta chains listed next were all sequenced from one sample in a study of blood T cell repertoires in COVID-19. Sequencing used immunoSEQ multiplex PCR; TCRdb keeps in-frame clones, though not all of them. This sample carries some 450,000 clones, 80% to 90% of them seen once, and the ten largest clones take 0.65% to 1%. Sequencing input: peripheral blood. Receptor source: a young man with COVID-19, enrolled during active disease.

This clone was observed once. This chain connects TRBV7-3 to TRBJ2-3; a possible D gene is TRBD2 (6 bases). Germline V gene data show CDR1 as SGHTA and CDR2 as FQGTGA. V shed 1 base and J shed 2 bases, with 13 bases lying between them. The CDR3 has 16 amino acids. This CDR3 reads CASSLIGGGNTDTQYF. CDR3 coding DNA: TGTGCCAGCAGCTTAATAGGTGGCGGGAACACAGATACGCAGTATTTT.

The chain couples TRBV19 to TRBJ2-1, with 14 bases lining up with TRBD2. V shed 4 bases and J 7 bases; nucleotides not matched to a gene: 3. Germline CDR1 and CDR2: LNHDA and SQIVND (reference sequence). This CDR3 region has 15 residues. The CDR3 loop reads CASSTGLAGVNEQFF. The CDR3 nucleotides are TGTGCCAGTAGTACGGGACTAGCGGGAGTAAATGAGCAGTTCTTC.

The chain couples TRBV9 to TRBJ2-3, with TRBD1 identical over 7 bases. CDR3 length: 15 amino acids. Germline CDR1 and CDR2: SGDLS and YYNGEE. J gave up 2 bases and V 3 bases, and 6 bases lay outside the gene matches. CDR3 nucleotide sequence: TGTGCCAGCAGCGGAACAGGGGCTACCACAGATACGCAGTATTTT. This sequence encodes CASSGTGATTDTQYF.

The sample holds one count of this clone. The chain uses TRBV6-5 and TRBJ1-1; 8 nucleotides align to TRBD1. J gave up 4 bases and V 0 bases, and 4 bases lay outside the gene matches. The CDR3 consists of 15 residues. Germline-derived CDR1 and CDR2 are MNHEY and SVGAGI. CDR3 DNA: TGTGCCAGCAGTTACTCCAGGACAGGGAGCACTGAAGCTTTCTTT. Translating it yields CASSYSRTGSTEAFF.

The chain uses TRBV5-1 and TRBJ2-1, with 8 bases fitting TRBD2. CDR1 is SGHRS, CDR2 YFSETQ, per germline. The V segment lost 3 bases and the J segment 5 bases; nucleotides outside the gene matches: 7. The CDR3 has 15 residues. CDR3 residues: CASSSDGTRHNEQFF. The CDR3 DNA reads TGCGCCAGCAGCTCCGACGGGACTAGACACAATGAGCAGTTCTTC.

This sequence joins TRBV2 and TRBJ1-6; 9 bases line up with TRBD1. Germline V gene sequence: CDR1 SNHLY, CDR2 FYNNEI. There are 14 residues in the CDR3. Trimming at V came to 7 bases and at J to 6 bases, leaving 4 bases not matched to a gene. Here the CDR3 DNA reads TGTGCCAGCAAAGGGGGACAGGGTAATTCACCCCTCCACTTT. Its translation: CASKGGQGNSPLHF.

This clone was seen once. This chain uses TRBV5-1 with TRBJ1-2, with 10 bases fitting TRBD1. The V segment lost 4 bases and the J segment 2 bases; nucleotides outside the gene matches: 2. The germline gives CDR1 SGHRS, CDR2 YFSETQ. The CDR3 is 14 amino acids. The DNA of the CDR3 is TGCGCCAGCAGCCCGGACAGGGGGAACTATGGCTACACCTTC. This encodes CASSPDRGNYGYTF.

The genes are TRBV11-2 and TRBJ2-3; 8 bases align to TRBD2. Germline loops: CDR1 SGHAT, CDR2 FQNNGV. Losses at the gene ends were 2 bases for V and 6 bases for J; bases not matched to a gene: 7. CDR3 length: 15 amino acids. CDR3 in DNA: TGTGCCAGCAGCTTACTAGCGGGTGGGGGCGATACGCAGTATTTT. Amino acid sequence: CASSLLAGGGDTQYF. The whole variable domain, remainder taken from reference TRBV11-2 and TRBJ2-3, is EAGVAQSPRYKIIEKRQSVAFWCNPISGHATLYWYQQILGQGPKLLIQFQNNGVVDDSQLPKDRFSAERLKGVDSTLKIQPAKLEDSAVYLCASSLLAGGGDTQYFGPGTRLTVL.

V usage is TRBV10-3 and J usage is TRBJ1-5; tentatively, D is TRBD1 (6 bases). The CDR3 has 13 amino acids. Germline V gives CDR1 ENHRY, CDR2 SYGVKD. V was shortened by 8 bases and J by 3 bases, with 11 bases between the two germline ends. The CDR3 DNA reads TGTGCCATCCAACAGGGTTACAATCAGCCCCAGCATTTT. This codes for CAIQQGYNQPQHF.

V usage is TRBV7-9 and J usage is TRBJ2-7, with a weak D call TRBD2 (6 bases). V lost 6 bases to trimming and J lost 5 bases, with 17 bases between them. The germline V gene encodes CDR1 SEHNR and CDR2 FQNEAQ (reference sequence). The CDR3 runs 14 residues. This chain's CDR3 is CASRKRLDSHEQYF. The CDR3 bases are TGTGCCAGCAGGAAAAGACTAGATTCCCACGAGCAGTACTTC. Based on the CDR3 plus reference TRBV7-9 and TRBJ2-7, the full variable domain is DTGVSQNPRHKITKRGQNVTFRCDPISEHNRLYWYRQTLGQGPEFLTYFQNEAQLEKSRLLSDRFSAERPKGSFSTLEIQRTEQGDSAMYLCASRKRLDSHEQYFGPGTRLTVT.

The chain links TRBV2 to TRBJ2-1; 7 positions match TRBD1. The V gene end was trimmed by 5 bases and the J gene end by 7 bases; junction bases not matched to a gene: 8. Per germline, CDR1 SNHLY and CDR2 FYNNEI. The CDR3 consists of 14 residues. The CDR3 sequence: CASSRTGRPNEQFF. CDR3 DNA sequence: TGTGCCAGCAGTAGGACAGGCCGCCCTAATGAGCAGTTCTTC.